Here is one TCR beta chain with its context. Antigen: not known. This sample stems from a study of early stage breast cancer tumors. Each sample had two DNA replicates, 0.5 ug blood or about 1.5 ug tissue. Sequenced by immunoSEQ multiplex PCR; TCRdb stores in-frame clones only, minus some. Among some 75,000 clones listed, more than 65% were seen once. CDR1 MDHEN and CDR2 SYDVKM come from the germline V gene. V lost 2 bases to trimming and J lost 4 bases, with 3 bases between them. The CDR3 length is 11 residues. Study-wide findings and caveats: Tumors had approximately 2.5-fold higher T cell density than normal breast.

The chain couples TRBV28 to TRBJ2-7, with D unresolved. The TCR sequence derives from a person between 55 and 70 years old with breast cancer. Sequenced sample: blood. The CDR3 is CASSLRYEQYF. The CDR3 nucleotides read TGTGCCAGCAGTTTACGGTACGAGCAGTACTTC. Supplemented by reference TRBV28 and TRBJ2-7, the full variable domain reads DVKVTQSSRYLVKRTGEKVFLECVQDMDHENMFWYRQDPGLGLRLIYFSYDVKMKEKGDIPEGYSVSREKKERFSLILESASTNQTSMYLCASSLRYEQYFGPGTRLTVT.